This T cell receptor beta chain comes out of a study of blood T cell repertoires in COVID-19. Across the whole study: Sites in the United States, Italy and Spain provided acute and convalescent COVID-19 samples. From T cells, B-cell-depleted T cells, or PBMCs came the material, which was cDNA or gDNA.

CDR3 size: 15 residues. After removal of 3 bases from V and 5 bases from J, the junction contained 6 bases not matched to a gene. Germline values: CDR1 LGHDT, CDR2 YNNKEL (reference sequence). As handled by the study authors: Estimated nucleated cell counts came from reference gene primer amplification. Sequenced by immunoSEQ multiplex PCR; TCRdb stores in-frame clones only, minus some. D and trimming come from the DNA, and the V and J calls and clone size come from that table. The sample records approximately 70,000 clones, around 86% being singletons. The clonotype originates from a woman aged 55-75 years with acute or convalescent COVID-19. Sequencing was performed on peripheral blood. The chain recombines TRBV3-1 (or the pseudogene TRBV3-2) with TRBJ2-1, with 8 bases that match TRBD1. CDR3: CASSQVWTGNNEQFF. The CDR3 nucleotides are TGTGCCAGCAGCCAGGTCTGGACAGGGAACAATGAGCAGTTCTTC.